A selection of T cell receptor beta chains follows, all from one sample in a study of blood T cell repertoires in COVID-19. Sequencing used immunoSEQ multiplex PCR; TCRdb keeps in-frame clones, though not all of them. This sample has approximately 290,000 clones, with around 87% found just once. Sequenced: peripheral blood. The source is a young man with active or convalescent COVID-19. Each CDR3 is given with its conserved first and last residue. The D gene is left open where the match is weak. Clone size is not always given. Where it is, it says once, few, many or a class for expanded clones.

d_call	v_call	j_call	clone_size	cdr3_aa	cdr3_nt
-	TRBV2	TRBJ1-1	-	CASGLAATSTEAFF	TGTGCCAGCGGTTTGGCGGCTACCAGCACTGAAGCTTTCTTT
TRBD2	TRBV5-1	TRBJ2-1	-	CASSSRLAGVMFDEQFF	TGCGCCAGCAGCTCCAGACTAGCGGGAGTTATGTTCGATGAGCAGTTCTTC
-	TRBV4-2	TRBJ1-2	-	CASSRSGEGYGYTF	TGTGCCAGCAGCCGAAGCGGGGAGGGTTATGGCTACACCTTC
-	TRBV4-1	TRBJ2-3	-	CASSQDLYRTTDTQYF	TGCGCCAGCAGCCAAGATCTTTACAGAACCACAGATACGCAGTATTTT
-	TRBV7-9	TRBJ1-2	-	CASSLHGQFYGYTF	TGTGCCAGCAGCTTACACGGACAGTTCTATGGCTACACCTTC
-	TRBV27	TRBJ2-5	-	CASRAGYSQYF	TGTGCCAGCAGGGCAGGTTACTCCCAGTACTTC
TRBD1	TRBV3-1/TRBV3-2	TRBJ1-2	-	CASSEGAGGFVRRGYTF	TGTGCCAGCAGCGAGGGGGCAGGGGGCTTTGTCCGTCGTGGCTACACCTTC
-	TRBV5-5	TRBJ2-1	-	CASSSRRDRTNEQFF	TGTGCCAGCAGCTCTAGGCGGGACAGAACCAATGAGCAGTTCTTC
TRBD1	TRBV27	TRBJ1-2	-	CASSLLYGQDYYGYTF	TGTGCCAGCAGCTTACTCTATGGACAGGACTACTATGGCTACACCTTC
-	TRBV7-9	TRBJ1-1	once	CASSLEAVTEAFF	TGTGCCAGCAGCTTAGAAGCGGTCACTGAAGCTTTCTTT
-	TRBV7-2	TRBJ2-7	-	CASSLVYPPEQYF	TGTGCCAGCAGCTTAGTCTATCCACCGGAGCAGTACTTC
TRBD1	TRBV7-9	TRBJ1-1	-	CASSSRGPEAFF	TGTGCCAGCAGCTCGAGGGGGCCCGAAGCTTTCTTT
-	TRBV28	TRBJ2-7	-	CASSLVGRGQYF	TGTGCCAGCAGTTTAGTAGGGCGGGGGCAGTACTTC
-	TRBV2	TRBJ2-3	-	CARLRGDTQYF	TGTGCCAGACTCCGGGGAGATACGCAGTATTTT
-	TRBV2	TRBJ2-5	-	CASGNRETQYF	TGTGCCAGCGGCAATCGAGAGACCCAGTACTTC
-	TRBV7-2	TRBJ1-5	-	CASSLVQGVGNQPQHF	TGTGCCAGCAGCTTAGTTCAAGGGGTAGGGAATCAGCCCCAGCATTTT
TRBD1	TRBV6-5	TRBJ1-1	-	CASSFEGAGDTEAFF	TGTGCCAGCAGTTTCGAGGGGGCTGGCGACACTGAAGCTTTCTTT
TRBD2	TRBV13	TRBJ2-5	-	CASSLVAGAGETQYF	TGTGCCAGCAGCTTAGTAGCGGGAGCGGGGGAGACCCAGTACTTC
-	TRBV14	TRBJ1-3	-	CASSQGASNTIYF	TGTGCCAGCAGCCAAGGGGCTTCGAACACCATATATTTT
TRBD1	TRBV29-1	TRBJ2-7	-	CSVVGQGAYEQYF	TGCAGCGTTGTGGGACAGGGGGCTTACGAGCAGTACTTC
-	TRBV7-8	TRBJ1-1	-	CASSLERGTEAFF	TGTGCCAGCAGCTTAGAAAGGGGCACTGAAGCTTTCTTT
-	TRBV4-3	TRBJ2-2	-	CASSQASLARDTGELFF	TGCGCCAGCAGCCAAGCCTCACTTGCGAGAGACACCGGGGAGCTGTTTTTT
TRBD2	TRBV5-1	TRBJ2-7	-	CASSLLGLAELSYEQYF	TGCGCCAGCAGCTTATTGGGACTAGCGGAGCTCTCCTACGAGCAGTACTTC
-	TRBV7-9	TRBJ2-2	-	CASSSLDSYTGELFF	TGTGCCAGCAGCTCCCTAGACAGTTACACCGGGGAGCTGTTTTTT
TRBD2	TRBV6-5	TRBJ2-1	-	CASSSSGRKGNEQFF	TGTGCCAGCAGTAGTAGCGGGAGAAAAGGGAATGAGCAGTTCTTC
-	TRBV12-3/TRBV12-4	TRBJ1-3	-	CATGGLSGNTIYF	TGTGCCACCGGGGGTCTTTCTGGAAACACCATATATTTT
-	TRBV5-1	TRBJ2-1	-	CASSLDSGATYNEQFF	TGCGCCAGCAGCTTGGACTCAGGGGCCACCTACAATGAGCAGTTCTTC
-	TRBV6-5	TRBJ2-7	-	CASSSGPTGGEQYF	TGTGCCAGCAGTTCAGGACCCACTGGAGGCGAGCAGTACTTC
TRBD1	TRBV27	TRBJ2-7	-	CASSYTSGGEQYF	TGTGCCAGCAGTTATACGTCAGGGGGCGAGCAGTACTTC
-	TRBV7-3	TRBJ2-1	-	CASSSRSSYNEQFF	TGTGCCAGCAGCTCCCGTAGCTCCTACAATGAGCAGTTCTTC
TRBD1	TRBV19	TRBJ1-6	-	CASSTSGGNNSPLHF	TGTGCCAGTAGTACTTCAGGGGGAAACAATTCACCCCTCCACTTT
-	TRBV9	TRBJ2-1	-	CASSRTGGEVVAGKSYNEQFF	TGTGCCAGCAGTCGAACAGGGGGCGAGGTAGTAGCGGGAAAGTCCTACAATGAGCAGTTCTTC
TRBD2	TRBV7-2	TRBJ2-3	-	CASSLSRTSGYTDTQYF	TGTGCCAGCAGCTTATCCAGGACTAGCGGATATACAGATACGCAGTATTTT
TRBD1	TRBV18	TRBJ1-1	-	CASSPNSDRAATEAFF	TGTGCCAGCTCACCCAACTCGGACAGGGCGGCCACTGAAGCTTTCTTT
-	TRBV5-6	TRBJ1-6	-	CASSLVGASSYNSPLHF	TGTGCCAGCAGCTTGGTAGGGGCTAGCTCCTATAATTCACCCCTCCACTTT
TRBD1	TRBV24-1	TRBJ2-1	-	CATNEQGAPDNEQFF	TGTGCCACCAACGAACAGGGGGCGCCGGACAATGAGCAGTTCTTC
-	TRBV27	TRBJ1-1	-	CASSLDTTTEAFF	TGTGCCAGCAGTCTCGACACCACAACTGAAGCTTTCTTT
-	TRBV7-9	TRBJ2-7	-	CASSPRAGRNEQYF	TGTGCCAGCAGCCCCCGGGCGGGGCGAAACGAGCAGTACTTC
TRBD2	TRBV10-2	TRBJ2-2	few	CASRERGDSNTGELFF	TGCGCCAGCAGGGAGCGGGGGGACTCGAACACCGGGGAGCTGTTTTTT
TRBD2	TRBV24-1	TRBJ2-1	-	CATSDPSGPYNEQFF	TGTGCCACCAGTGACCCTAGCGGTCCCTACAATGAGCAGTTCTTC
-	TRBV9	TRBJ1-2	few	CASSVSGMDGYTF	TGTGCCAGCAGCGTTTCAGGGATGGATGGCTACACCTTC
TRBD2	TRBV19	TRBJ2-3	-	CASSSIGTSSGPDTQYF	TGTGCCAGTAGTTCCATCGGGACTAGCAGTGGTCCAGATACGCAGTATTTT
TRBD2	TRBV6-4	TRBJ2-1	few	CASSETSGSSNEQFF	TGTGCCAGCAGTGAGACTAGCGGGAGTTCCAATGAGCAGTTCTTC
-	TRBV5-1	TRBJ1-1	-	CASSLESGGLSPEAFF	TGCGCCAGCAGCTTGGAATCGGGGGGCCTTTCCCCTGAAGCTTTCTTT
-	TRBV7-8	TRBJ1-6	-	CASSLDLGGNSPLHF	TGTGCCAGCAGCTTAGACTTGGGGGGTAATTCACCCCTCCACTTT
TRBD1	TRBV2	TRBJ2-7	few	CASSYRGRSSYEQYF	TGTGCCAGCAGTTACAGGGGTCGTAGCTCCTACGAGCAGTACTTC
-	TRBV7-2	TRBJ2-7	-	CASSHPAVSSYEQYF	TGTGCCAGCAGCCACCCCGCGGTAAGCTCCTACGAGCAGTACTTC
TRBD2	TRBV11-3	TRBJ2-2	-	CASSRGEDTGELFF	TGTGCCAGCAGTCGGGGGGAAGACACCGGGGAGCTGTTTTTT
-	TRBV11-2	TRBJ1-6	-	CASSLEALGINNSPLHF	TGTGCCAGCAGCTTAGAGGCCCTCGGGATTAATAATTCACCCCTCCACTTT
TRBD1	TRBV7-9	TRBJ2-3	-	CASSSTGGADTQYF	TGTGCCAGCAGCTCGACAGGGGGCGCAGATACGCAGTATTTT
TRBD2	TRBV5-4	TRBJ2-1	-	CASRAGGSYNEQFF	TGTGCCAGCAGAGCGGGAGGGTCCTACAATGAGCAGTTCTTC
TRBD1	TRBV13	TRBJ2-2	-	CASSSLDRVTGELFF	TGTGCCAGCAGCAGCCTCGACAGGGTCACCGGGGAGCTGTTTTTT
-	TRBV27	TRBJ1-4	once	CASSGSPNEKLFF	TGTGCCAGCAGTGGGAGTCCTAATGAAAAACTGTTTTTT
-	TRBV18	TRBJ1-1	-	CASSPAGNVEAFF	TGTGCCAGCTCACCAGCAGGAAACGTTGAAGCTTTCTTT
-	TRBV5-1	TRBJ1-5	once	CASSLDLAQPQHF	TGCGCCAGCAGCCTCGACTTGGCGCAGCCCCAGCATTTT
TRBD1	TRBV3-1/TRBV3-2	TRBJ1-2	few	CASSQGRNVGVRDRETGYTF	TGTGCCAGCAGCCAAGGAAGAAATGTAGGAGTAAGGGACAGGGAGACTGGCTACACCTTC
TRBD2	TRBV9	TRBJ2-2	few	CASSVGHRTSGRAAGELFF	TGTGCCAGCAGCGTAGGTCATCGGACTAGCGGGAGAGCTGCCGGGGAGCTGTTTTTT
-	TRBV7-8	TRBJ2-7	-	CASSLSHEQYF	TGTGCCAGCAGCTTATCTCACGAGCAGTACTTC
-	TRBV19	TRBJ2-5	-	CASRGAGETQYF	TGTGCCAGTAGAGGGGCCGGGGAGACCCAGTACTTC